The 19 T cell receptor beta chains in this list originate from one sample, sequenced in a study of regulatory T cells. Overall study results and limits: Hydrophobic residues at CDR3 positions 6 and 7 were enriched in conventional CD4+ T cells of CD3G-deficient patients.

These TCRs are of unknown antigen specificity. The primer mix had 52 TRBV and 13 TRBJ primers. This table comes from immunoSEQ multiplex PCR, and its TCRdb copy is limited to in-frame clones, with some not included. The data show around 29,000 clones, around 90% seen once. Sequenced: conventional CD4+ T cells sorted from blood. The source of these receptors is a person aged 18-30 years with CD3G deficiency.

This chain joins TRBV6-5 and TRBJ1-6; D possibly corresponds to TRBD1 (5 bases). V lost 2 bases and J lost 9, with 8 bases in between. Germline CDR1 reads MNHEY; CDR2 reads SVGAGI. The CDR3 is 13 residues long. In DNA form, the CDR3 reads TGTGCCAGCAGTTACGACAGAGGTTCACCCCTCCACTTT. This codes for CASSYDRGSPLHF.

V is TRBV15 and J is TRBJ1-4, with a possible D match to TRBD1 (5 bases). The CDR3 is 14 residues long. CDR1 and CDR2 (germline): LNHNV, YYDKDF (reference sequence). Trimming took off 0 bases at V and 8 bases at J, with 10 bases between the two ends. The chain's CDR3 is CATSRDGGTEKLFF. The CDR3 nucleotides read TGTGCCACCAGCAGAGATGGGGGAACAGAAAAACTGTTTTTT.

The V call is TRBV29-1, the J call TRBJ2-5; 11 bases are shared with TRBD2. The CDR3 contains 14 residues. V lost 8 bases to trimming and J lost 7 bases; unmatched junction nucleotides: 12. The V gene's germline CDR1 is SQVTM and CDR2 ANQGSEA. Written as DNA, the CDR3 is TGCAGCACCGCTTCGACTAGCGGGACTGGGACCCAGTACTTC. Protein product: CSTASTSGTGTQYF.

The chain joins TRBV18 to TRBJ2-6; 8 nucleotides match TRBD2. The CDR3 has 17 amino acids. Germline-derived CDR1 and CDR2 are KGHSH and LQKENI. Trimming removed 2 bases from V and 0 bases from J; junction bases left unmatched: 3. The CDR3 sequence is CASSPLRGGSGANVLTF. Here the CDR3 DNA reads TGTGCCAGCTCACCATTACGGGGGGGCTCTGGGGCCAACGTCCTGACTTTC. Looking up the rest from reference TRBV18 and TRBJ2-6 gives the full variable domain: NAGVMQNPRHLVRRRGQEARLRCSPMKGHSHVYWYRQLPEEGLKFMVYLQKENIIDESGMPKERFSAEFPKEGPSILRIQQVVRGDSAAYFCASSPLRGGSGANVLTFGAGSRLTVL.

The rearrangement joins TRBV28 to TRBJ2-7; TRBD1 agrees at 8 bases. V shed 4 bases, J shed 3 bases, and the junction held 8 bases outside the gene matches. The CDR3 is 15 amino acids. Germline-derived CDR1 and CDR2 are MDHEN and SYDVKM. The DNA for the CDR3 is TGTGCCAGCAGTTCCCCGGCGGGACAGGACTACGAGCAGTACTTC. Protein product: CASSSPAGQDYEQYF.

The rearrangement joins TRBV30 to TRBJ2-7; no definite D call. The CDR3 length is 13 residues. V dropped 2 bases and J dropped 2 bases, with 10 bases sitting between them. In germline, CDR1 is GTSNPN, CDR2 SVGIG (reference sequence). The CDR3 DNA reads as TGTGCCTGGAGTCGGCAGTTTACCTACGAGCAGTACTTC. This encodes CAWSRQFTYEQYF.

This chain links TRBV11-2 with TRBJ2-2, with no clear D. The CDR3 extends over 14 amino acids. Germline CDR1 reads SGHAT; CDR2 reads FQNNGV. Trimming removed 5 bases from V and 6 bases from J, with 13 bases in between. The CDR3 DNA is TGTGCCAGCAGCCCCCTTAAGGGTCCCGGGGAGCTGTTTTTT. Its protein is CASSPLKGPGELFF.

The chain couples TRBV18 to TRBJ2-1; tentatively, D is TRBD1 (7 bases). V was clipped by 4 bases and J by 2 bases, with 12 bases between them. CDR1 is KGHSH and CDR2 is LQKENI in the germline V gene. This CDR3 has 15 residues. For the CDR3, the DNA is TGTGCCAGCTCACGTCAGGGGGGCGCCTACAATGAGCAGTTCTTC. Its protein product is CASSRQGGAYNEQFF. Based on the CDR3 plus reference TRBV18 and TRBJ2-1, the full variable domain is NAGVMQNPRHLVRRRGQEARLRCSPMKGHSHVYWYRQLPEEGLKFMVYLQKENIIDESGMPKERFSAEFPKEGPSILRIQQVVRGDSAAYFCASSRQGGAYNEQFFGPGTRLTVL.

The chain combines TRBV7-9 with TRBJ2-1; D gene unclear. The length of the CDR3 is 14 residues. With 0 bases removed from V and 0 bases from J, the gap between germline ends came to 3 bases. Germline CDR1 is SEHNR and CDR2 is FQNEAQ (reference sequence). The CDR3, as DNA: TGTGCCAGCAGCTTAGCGGGCTCCTACAATGAGCAGTTCTTC. Protein sequence: CASSLAGSYNEQFF.

This chain connects TRBV20-1 to TRBJ1-6, with D perhaps TRBD1 (5 bases). Deletions cut 5 bases from V and 11 bases from J, with 10 bases between. Germline V gene data show CDR1 as DFQATT and CDR2 as SNEGSKA (reference sequence). The CDR3 is made up of 11 amino acids. This CDR3 reads CSAAGLTPLHF. The DNA of the CDR3 is TGCAGTGCTGCAGGGTTAACACCCCTCCACTTT.

In its sample, this clone was seen once. The chain carries TRBV2 and TRBJ1-2; maybe TRBD1 (6 bases). The ends were cut back, 6 bases at V and 1 base at J, with 15 bases in the middle. In germline, CDR1 is SNHLY, CDR2 FYNNEI. The CDR3 has 15 residues. The chain's CDR3 is CASRVTGQSNYGYTF. Written as DNA, the CDR3 is TGTGCCAGCAGGGTGACAGGACAAAGTAACTATGGCTACACCTTC.

This chain uses TRBV7-3 with TRBJ2-1; TRBD2 matches 15 bases. The V and J ends lost 5 bases and 4 bases, in that order; junction bases with no gene match: 3. Germline V gene lookup returns CDR1 SGHTA and CDR2 FQGTGA. This CDR3 region has 16 residues. The CDR3 region is CASSRGTSGGYNEQFF. CDR3 DNA: TGTGCCAGCAGCCGCGGGACTAGCGGGGGGTACAATGAGCAGTTCTTC.

V gene TRBV5-1 combines with J gene TRBJ2-3, with D unresolved. Trimming took off 0 bases at V and 6 bases at J, with 14 bases between the two ends. The CDR3 is 15 amino acids. Looked up from germline, CDR1 is SGHRS and CDR2 is YFSETQ. This chain's CDR3 is CASSLEHPRSDTQYF. The CDR3 nucleotides are TGCGCCAGCAGCTTGGAGCACCCGAGGTCGGATACGCAGTATTTT.

This clone was observed a handful of times. The chain links TRBV4-1 to TRBJ1-2, with D maybe TRBD1 (5 bases). The CDR3 totals 14 residues. Germline lookup yields CDR1 MGHRA and CDR2 YSYEKL. The ends were cut back, 1 base at V and 8 bases at J, with 14 bases in the middle. In DNA form, the CDR3 reads TGCGCCAGCAGCCAAGGTCACGGGGCTGGGGGCTACACCTTC. The encoded protein is CASSQGHGAGGYTF.

The chain is built from TRBV28 and TRBJ1-5; maybe TRBD1 (6 bases). The germline gives CDR1 MDHEN, CDR2 SYDVKM. CDR3 length equals 15 residues. Trimming stripped 5 bases from V and 3 bases from J, with 14 bases between. The CDR3 loop is CASSPTGLNNQPQHF. The DNA of the CDR3 is TGTGCCAGCAGTCCTACAGGGCTTAACAATCAGCCCCAGCATTTT.

In its sample, this clone was seen once. The chain couples TRBV20-1 to TRBJ1-1; no reliable D call. This CDR3 region has 11 residues. V lost 7 bases, J lost 1 base, and 7 bases lay in between. Germline CDR1 is DFQATT and CDR2 is SNEGSKA (reference sequence). CDR3 in amino acids: CSVPGNTEAFF. In nucleotides, the CDR3 is TGCAGTGTTCCAGGGAACACTGAAGCTTTCTTT.

The chain joins TRBV28 to TRBJ1-6; 7 bases align to TRBD1. This CDR3 region has 15 residues. Looked up from germline, CDR1 is MDHEN and CDR2 is SYDVKM. Trimming cost V 5 bases and J 10 bases; bases outside gene matches: 11. The CDR3 bases are TGTGCCAGCAGTCTCCGGGACAGCGCAGAATCACCCCTCCACTTT. It codes for CASSLRDSAESPLHF. The full variable domain, completed using reference TRBV28 and TRBJ1-6, is DVKVTQSSRYLVKRTGEKVFLECVQDMDHENMFWYRQDPGLGLRLIYFSYDVKMKEKGDIPEGYSVSREKKERFSLILESASTNQTSMYLCASSLRDSAESPLHFGNGTRLTVT.

This chain joins TRBV18 and TRBJ2-7; 10 nucleotides align to TRBD2. Germline loops: CDR1 KGHSH, CDR2 LQKENI. The trim removed 2 bases at V and 5 bases at J, leaving 15 bases unmatched. The CDR3 spans 18 residues. The CDR3 nucleotides read TGTGCCAGCTCACCAGGCCCCGCCGCTAGCGGGAGATCCCACGAGCAGTACTTC. Protein: CASSPGPAASGRSHEQYF.

The chain couples TRBV5-4 to TRBJ1-3; D is ambiguous. Germline CDR1 SGHNT, CDR2 YYREEE (reference sequence). The CDR3 sequence is 12 residues long. Trimming removed 0 bases from V and 5 bases from J, with 3 bases in between. CDR3 sequence reads: CASSLDRNTIYF. The CDR3, as DNA: TGTGCCAGCAGCTTGGACCGAAACACCATATATTTT.